This record looks at one TCR beta chain sequence and its context. Its antigen remains unknown. These data come from a study of shared clonotypes between healthy human individuals. Across the study: The study enrolled a couple of women and three men aged 18 to 49. General study results and limits: Larger richness was generally estimated for naive than memory subsets. Roughly 5% of naive CD4 clonotypes were shared across a handful of donors.

Assay: immunoSEQ multiplex PCR; the TCRdb copy retains only in-frame clones and omits some. The table has millions of clones, around 93% seen once. Terminally differentiated effector memory CD45RA+ cells were excluded by CCR7 positive selection of CD45RO-negative cells. Recent vaccinations or acute infections were absent in the healthy HIV-negative adult donors. Germline trimming cut 5 bases from V and 0 bases from J; bases unmatched to any gene: 8. Germline CDR1 is MNHEY and CDR2 is SMNVEV (reference sequence). The CDR3 has 16 residues. This chain joins TRBV27 and TRBJ1-1, with 8 bases that match TRBD1. What was sequenced was naive CD8+ T cells from PBMCs. The sequence came from a man aged 18-30 years in good health. Some clones in this sample may be carry-over from other donors' samples. The CDR3 sequence: CASSTRQGPMNTEAFF. For the CDR3, the DNA is TGTGCCAGCAGTACGAGACAGGGGCCCATGAACACTGAAGCTTTCTTT.